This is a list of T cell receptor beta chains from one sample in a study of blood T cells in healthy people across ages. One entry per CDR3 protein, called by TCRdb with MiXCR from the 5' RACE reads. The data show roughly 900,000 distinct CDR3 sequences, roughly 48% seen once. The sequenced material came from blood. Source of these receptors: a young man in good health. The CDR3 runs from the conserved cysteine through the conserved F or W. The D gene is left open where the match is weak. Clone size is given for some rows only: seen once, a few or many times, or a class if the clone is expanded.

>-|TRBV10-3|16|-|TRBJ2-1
CAISESSGEGGNEQFF
TGTGCCATCAGTGAGTCGAGCGGTGAGGGGGGCAATGAGCAGTTCTTC
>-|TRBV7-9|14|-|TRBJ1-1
CASSSDTRNTEAFF
TGTGCCAGCAGCTCAGACACGAGGAACACTGAAGCTTTCTTT
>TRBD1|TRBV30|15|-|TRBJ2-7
CAWALAGTGEKEQYF
TGTGCCTGGGCCTTAGCCGGGACAGGAGAGAAAGAGCAGTACTTC
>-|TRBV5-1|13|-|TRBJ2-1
CASSWGRYNEQFF
TGCGCCAGCAGCTGGGGACGGTACAATGAGCAGTTCTTC
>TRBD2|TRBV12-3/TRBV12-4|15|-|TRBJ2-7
CASSFDRRTSNEQYF
TGTGCCAGCAGTTTTGATAGGCGGACTAGTAACGAGCAGTACTTC
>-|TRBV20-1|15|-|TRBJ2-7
CSATTAQGLSYEQYF
TGCAGTGCCACCACGGCACAAGGACTATCCTACGAGCAGTACTTC
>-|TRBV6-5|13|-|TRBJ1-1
CASSRDINTEAFF
TGTGCCAGCAGTCGCGACATAAACACTGAAGCTTTCTTT
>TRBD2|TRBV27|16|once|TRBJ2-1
CASSARGGSSYNEQFF
TGTGCCAGCAGTGCACGCGGGGGGAGCTCCTACAATGAGCAGTTCTTC
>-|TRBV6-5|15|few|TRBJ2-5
CASSYGAGYQETQYF
TGTGCCAGCAGTTACGGGGCGGGCTACCAAGAGACCCAGTACTTC
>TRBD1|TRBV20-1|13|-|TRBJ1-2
CSAKDRGPYGYTF
TGCAGTGCTAAGGACAGGGGGCCCTATGGCTACACCTTC
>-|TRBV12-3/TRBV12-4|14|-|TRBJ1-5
CASGGGGSNQPRHF
TGTGCCAGCGGCGGAGGAGGGAGCAATCAGCCCCGGCATTTT
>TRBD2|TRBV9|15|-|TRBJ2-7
CASSVAGGSSYEQYF
TGTGCCAGCAGCGTAGCGGGGGGGAGCTCCTACGAGCAGTACTTC
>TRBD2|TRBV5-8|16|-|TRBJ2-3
CASSSAGTSGGYTQYF
TGTGCCAGCAGCTCGGCCGGGACTAGCGGGGGGTATACGCAGTATTTT
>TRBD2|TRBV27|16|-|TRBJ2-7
CASSFYGLAQGYEQYF
TGCGCCAGCAGTTTCTACGGACTAGCACAAGGCTACGAGCAGTACTTC
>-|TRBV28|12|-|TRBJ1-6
CASSGLASPLHF
TGTGCCAGCTCGGGTTTGGCGTCACCCCTCCACTTT
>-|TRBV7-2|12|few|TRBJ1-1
CASSPFNPEAFF
TGTGCCAGCAGCCCATTCAACCCTGAAGCTTTCTTT
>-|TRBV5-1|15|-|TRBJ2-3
CASSWGGGSTDTQYF
TGCGCCAGCAGCTGGGGAGGGGGAAGCACAGATACGCAGTATTTT
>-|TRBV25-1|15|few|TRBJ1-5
CASSGGTDSNQPQHF
TGTGCCAGCAGTGGAGGGACGGATAGCAATCAGCCCCAGCATTTT
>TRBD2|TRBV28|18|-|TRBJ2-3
CASSPRVLAGGSTDTRYF
TGTGCCAGCAGTCCCCGGGTGTTAGCGGGGGGGAGCACAGATACGCGGTATTTT
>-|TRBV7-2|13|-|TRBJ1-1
CASTTTTNTEAFF
TGTGCCAGCACAACCACCACAAACACTGAAGCTTTCTTT
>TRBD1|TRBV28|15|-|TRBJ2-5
CASSPGQTQQETQYF
TGTGCCAGCAGTCCGGGACAGACCCAACAAGAGACCCAGTACTTC
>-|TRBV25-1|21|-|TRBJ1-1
CASSDTLGITQLPGGHTEAFF
TGTGCCAGCAGTGATACCTTAGGAATCACTCAACTACCCGGGGGACACACTGAAGCTTTCTTT
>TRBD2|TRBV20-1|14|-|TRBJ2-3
CSARRVAGRDTQYF
TGCAGTGCCCGTCGGGTAGCGGGGCGAGATACGCAGTATTTT
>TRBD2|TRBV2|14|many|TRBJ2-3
CASSRRGGPDTQYF
TGTGCCAGCAGCAGGCGGGGGGGCCCAGATACGCAGTATTTT
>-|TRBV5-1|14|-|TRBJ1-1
CASSSLWGYTEAFF
TGCGCCAGCAGCAGCCTCTGGGGCTACACTGAAGCTTTCTTT
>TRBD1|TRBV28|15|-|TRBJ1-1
CASSTHGRGRPEAFF
TGTGCCAGCAGCACTCATGGCAGGGGGAGGCCTGAAGCTTTCTTT
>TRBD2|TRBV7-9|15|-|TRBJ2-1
CASSLDLAEYNEQFF
TGTGCCAGCAGCCTCGATCTAGCGGAGTACAATGAGCAGTTCTTC
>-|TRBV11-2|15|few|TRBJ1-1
CASSLDPGGVTEAFF
TGTGCCAGCAGCTTAGATCCGGGGGGAGTTACTGAAGCTTTCTTT
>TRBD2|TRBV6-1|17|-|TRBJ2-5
CASSHYGWRGVTYGQYF
TGTGCCAGCAGTCATTACGGGTGGCGGGGGGTTACCTACGGGCAGTACTTC
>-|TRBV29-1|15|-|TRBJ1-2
CSVSPGSGGLYGYTF
TGCAGCGTTTCACCAGGCTCGGGAGGTTTATATGGCTACACCTTC
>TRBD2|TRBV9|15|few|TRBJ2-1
CASSTSGGDSNEQFF
TGTGCCAGCAGCACTAGCGGGGGAGATTCCAATGAGCAGTTCTTC
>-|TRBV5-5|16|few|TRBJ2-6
CASSLVEDSGANVLTF
TGTGCCAGCAGCTTGGTTGAAGACTCTGGGGCCAACGTCCTGACTTTC
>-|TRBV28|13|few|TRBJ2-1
CASQGTSYNEQFF
TGTGCCAGCCAGGGGACGTCCTACAATGAGCAGTTCTTC
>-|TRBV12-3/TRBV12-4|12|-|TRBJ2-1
CASSLGLPEQFF
TGTGCCAGCAGTTTAGGACTTCCGGAGCAGTTCTTC
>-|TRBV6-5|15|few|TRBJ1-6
CASSYVPGPNSPLHF
TGTGCCAGCAGTTACGTGCCAGGGCCTAATTCACCCCTCCACTTT
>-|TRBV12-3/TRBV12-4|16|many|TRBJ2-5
CASSSFGARSRETQYF
TGTGCCAGCAGTTCGTTCGGCGCACGGAGTCGGGAGACCCAGTACTTC
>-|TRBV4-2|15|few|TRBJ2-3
CASSQAAQGVDTQYF
TGTGCCAGCAGCCAAGCCGCCCAGGGTGTAGATACGCAGTATTTT
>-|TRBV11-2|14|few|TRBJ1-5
CASSLEGPYQPQHF
TGTGCCAGCAGCTTAGAGGGGCCCTATCAGCCCCAGCATTTT
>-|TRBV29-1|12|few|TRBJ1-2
CSVADTRSGYTF
TGCAGCGTGGCAGACACCCGAAGTGGCTACACCTTC
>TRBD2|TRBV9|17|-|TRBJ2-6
CASSAGLAGSGANVLTF
TGTGCCAGCAGTGCAGGACTAGCGGGCTCTGGGGCCAACGTCCTGACTTTC
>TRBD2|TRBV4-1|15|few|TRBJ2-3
CASSQDISGGDTQYF
TGCGCCAGCAGCCAAGATATAAGCGGGGGGGATACGCAGTATTTT
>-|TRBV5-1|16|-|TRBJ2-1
CASSSEGRLSYNEQFF
TGCGCCAGCAGCTCGGAAGGCAGACTCTCCTACAATGAGCAGTTCTTC
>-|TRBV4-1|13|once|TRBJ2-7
CASSQGGAQEQYF
TGCGCCAGCAGCCAAGGGGGGGCTCAGGAGCAGTACTTC
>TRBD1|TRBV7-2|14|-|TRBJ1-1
CASSGTTGITEAFF
TGTGCCAGCAGCGGGACGACAGGGATCACTGAAGCTTTCTTT
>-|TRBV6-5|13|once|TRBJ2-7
CASSLIKGGEQYF
TGTGCCAGCAGTCTAATCAAGGGGGGCGAGCAGTACTTC
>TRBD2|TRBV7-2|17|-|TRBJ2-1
CASSGRTGGSSYNEQFF
TGTGCCAGCAGCGGGAGAACGGGGGGAAGCTCCTACAATGAGCAGTTCTTC
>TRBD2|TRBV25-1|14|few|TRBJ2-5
CASSYDSSGGSQYF
TGTGCCAGCAGTTACGACTCTAGCGGGGGGAGTCAGTACTTC
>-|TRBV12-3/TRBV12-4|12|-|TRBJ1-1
CASSFWGSEAFF
TGTGCCAGCAGTTTCTGGGGGTCTGAAGCTTTCTTT
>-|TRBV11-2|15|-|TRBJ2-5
CASSLDRGVQETQYF
TGTGCCAGCAGCTTAGATAGGGGGGTTCAAGAGACCCAGTACTTC
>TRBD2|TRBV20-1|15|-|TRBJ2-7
CSAKKTSGVSYEQYF
TGCAGTGCAAAAAAGACTAGCGGGGTCTCCTACGAGCAGTACTTC
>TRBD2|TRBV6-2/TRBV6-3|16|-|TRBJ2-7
CASSSRLAGDFYEQYF
TGTGCCAGCAGTTCTAGACTAGCGGGAGATTTCTACGAGCAGTACTTC
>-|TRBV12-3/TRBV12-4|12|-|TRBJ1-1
CASTPDHTEAFF
TGTGCCAGCACCCCCGACCACACTGAAGCTTTCTTT
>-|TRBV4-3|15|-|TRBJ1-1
CASSQDFATDRGAFF
TGCGCCAGCAGCCAAGATTTTGCGACGGATCGGGGAGCTTTCTTT
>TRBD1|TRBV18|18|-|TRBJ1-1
CASSSRGQGADVNTEAFF
TGTGCCAGCTCATCACGTGGACAGGGGGCCGATGTGAACACTGAAGCTTTCTTT
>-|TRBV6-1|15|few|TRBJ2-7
CASSEGVGPLYEQYF
TGTGCCAGCAGTGAAGGGGTGGGGCCTCTCTACGAGCAGTACTTC
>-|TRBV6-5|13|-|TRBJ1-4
CASRLSTNEKLFF
TGTGCCAGCAGACTTTCAACTAATGAAAAACTGTTTTTT
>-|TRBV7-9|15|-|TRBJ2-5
CASTLVDMIQEAQYF
TGTGCCAGCACCCTGGTAGACATGATCCAAGAGGCCCAGTACTTC
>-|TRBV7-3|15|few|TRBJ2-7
CASSPDGGRTYEQYF
TGTGCCAGCAGCCCAGACGGGGGTCGGACCTACGAGCAGTACTTC
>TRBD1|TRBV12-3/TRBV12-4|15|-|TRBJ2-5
CASSLTGGERETQYF
TGTGCCAGCAGTTTAACAGGGGGCGAGAGAGAGACCCAGTACTTC
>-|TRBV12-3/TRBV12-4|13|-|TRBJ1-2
CASRIRDSGGYTF
TGTGCCAGCAGAATCCGGGACTCTGGCGGCTACACCTTC